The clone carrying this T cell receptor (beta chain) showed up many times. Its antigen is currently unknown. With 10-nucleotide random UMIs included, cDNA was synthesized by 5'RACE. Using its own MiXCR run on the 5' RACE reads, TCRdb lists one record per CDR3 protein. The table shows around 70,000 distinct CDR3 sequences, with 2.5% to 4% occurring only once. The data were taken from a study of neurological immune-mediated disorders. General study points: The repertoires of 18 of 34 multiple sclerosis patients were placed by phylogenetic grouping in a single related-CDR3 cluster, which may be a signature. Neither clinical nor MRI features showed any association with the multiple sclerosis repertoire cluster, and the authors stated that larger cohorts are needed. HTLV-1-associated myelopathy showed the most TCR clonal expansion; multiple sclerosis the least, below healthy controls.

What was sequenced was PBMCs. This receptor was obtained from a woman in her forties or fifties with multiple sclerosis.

This CDR3 is CASRSAAGTSGPYEQYF. As DNA, the CDR3 is TGTGCCAGCAGATCCGCTGCCGGGACTAGCGGACCCTACGAGCAGTACTTC. The gene calls are TRBV7-2 and TRBJ2-7; 11 bases match TRBD2. CDR3 size: 17 residues. Germline loops: CDR1 SGHTA, CDR2 FQGNSA. Trimming at V came to 6 bases and at J to 2 bases, leaving 12 bases not matched to a gene.